This entry is about one T cell receptor beta chain. The data belong to a study of cytomegalovirus exposure and HLA in healthy donors. Primers: 60 Vbeta forward and 13 Jbeta reverse. In the authors' workflow: About 11 million of some 80 million unique TCR beta chains were shared, per a later count. Measured with immunoSEQ multiplex PCR; TCRdb has only the in-frame clones, and not every one. The D gene and trimming were derived from the DNA, and the V and J assignments and clone size from that table. This sample has approximately 54,000 clones; 82% occur once, and the top ten carry approximately 3%. Sequenced sample: PBMCs. The sequence was collected from a woman younger than 30 in good health and CMV-seronegative.

The CDR3 region has the DNA TGTGCCAGCAGGCGCGGACTAGCGGCCTTTTACAATGAGCAGTTCTTC. Amino acid sequence: CASRRGLAAFYNEQFF. The chain carries TRBV27 and TRBJ2-1; 10 bases line up with TRBD2. Trimming removed 6 bases from V and 4 bases from J; junction bases left unmatched: 9. From germline, CDR1 is MNHEY and CDR2 SMNVEV (reference sequence). CDR3 length: 16 amino acids.